These 4 T cell receptor beta chains share one sample of origin, sequenced in a study of control samples from healthy donors and cancer patients. Assay: immunoSEQ multiplex PCR; the TCRdb copy retains only in-frame clones and omits some. Of about 100,000 clones listed, around 85% are singletons. Sequenced: blood. These receptors were collected from a man between 25 and 39 years old in good health.

This clone was detected a few times. The V gene is TRBV7-9, the J gene TRBJ2-7, with D possibly matching TRBD2 (6 bases). The CDR3 loop spans 14 amino acids. The ends were cut back, 1 base at V and 2 bases at J, with 9 bases in the middle. CDR1 and CDR2 (germline): SEHNR, FQNEAQ (reference sequence). CDR3 nucleotides: TGTGCCAGCAGCTTAGGCGGGGTCGCCTACGAGCAGTACTTC. This gives the protein CASSLGGVAYEQYF.

This rearrangement joins TRBV14 to TRBJ1-4, with 9 nucleotides matching TRBD1. With 4 bases clipped from V and 11 bases from J, the junction kept 2 bases outside the gene matches. Germline V lookup: CDR1 SGHDN, CDR2 FVKESK. This CDR3 contains 12 residues. As DNA, the CDR3 is TGTGCCAGCAGCCGCGACAGGGGGAAACTGTTTTTT. This sequence encodes CASSRDRGKLFF.

The V and J genes are TRBV3-1 (or the pseudogene TRBV3-2) and TRBJ1-6; unclear D gene. Germline-derived CDR1 and CDR2 are LGHDT and YNNKEL (reference sequence). V was cut by 1 base and J by 4 bases, with 8 bases left in between. The CDR3 extends over 15 amino acids. CDR3 loop: CASSQGRAYNSPLHF. In DNA, the CDR3 is TGTGCCAGCAGCCAAGGGCGGGCTTATAATTCACCCCTCCACTTT.

This clone was seen more than once but under ten times. This rearrangement joins TRBV5-1 to TRBJ1-1; no firm D call. The CDR3 sequence is 15 residues long. The V end was cut by 3 bases, the J end by 7 bases, with 19 bases between. Germline CDR1 SGHRS, CDR2 YFSETQ. The CDR3 here is CASSSGYNLGGEAFF. DNA of the CDR3: TGCGCCAGCAGCTCTGGATATAACCTGGGAGGTGAAGCTTTCTTT.